Shown below are 18 T cell receptor beta chains from a single sample sequenced in a study of shared clonotypes between healthy human individuals. Assay used: immunoSEQ multiplex PCR; TCRdb lists only in-frame clones, some missing. The sample lists roughly 500,000 clones, around 80% seen once, with more than 10% in the top ten. Sequencing used PBMCs. These receptors all come from a woman aged 40-49 years in good health. Some clones in this sample may be carry-over from other donors' samples.

V usage is TRBV4-2 and J usage is TRBJ2-1, with 8 bases aligning to TRBD1. Germline lookup yields CDR1 LGHNA and CDR2 YNFKEQ. The length of the CDR3 is 15 residues. V lost 2 bases, J lost 3 bases, and 3 bases stayed unmatched. This chain's CDR3 is CASSQQGAFYNEQFF. Here the CDR3 DNA reads TGTGCCAGCAGCCAACAGGGGGCATTCTACAATGAGCAGTTCTTC.

The rearrangement uses TRBV19 and TRBJ2-1, with 12 bases matching TRBD2. Per the germline V gene, CDR1 is LNHDA and CDR2 is SQIVND (reference sequence). V gave up 3 bases and J gave up 9 bases; unmatched junction bases: 6. The CDR3 consists of 15 residues. The CDR3 is CASSMGGLAGPEQFF. The CDR3 DNA reads as TGTGCCAGTAGTATGGGGGGACTAGCGGGTCCTGAGCAGTTCTTC. The whole variable domain, remainder taken from reference TRBV19 and TRBJ2-1, is DGGITQSPKYLFRKEGQNVTLSCEQNLNHDAMYWYRQDPGQGLRLIYYSQIVNDFQKGDIAEGYSVSREKKESFPLTVTSAQKNPTAFYLCASSMGGLAGPEQFFGPGTRLTVL.

The chain carries TRBV9 and TRBJ2-1, with D perhaps given as TRBD1 or TRBD2 (5 bases each). The CDR3 is 15 residues long. Germline V CDR1 and CDR2: SGDLS, YYNGEE. V lost 4 bases to trimming and J lost 1 base, with 12 bases between them. This chain's CDR3 is CASSLRGDSYNEQFF. The CDR3 coding sequence is TGTGCCAGCAGCCTGAGAGGGGATTCCTACAATGAGCAGTTCTTC. The full variable domain, in which reference TRBV9 and TRBJ2-1 provide the parts outside the CDR3, is DSGVTQTPKHLITATGQRVTLRCSPRSGDLSVYWYQQSLDQGLQFLIQYYNGEERAKGNILERFSAQQFPDLHSELNLSSLELGDSALYFCASSLRGDSYNEQFFGPGTRLTVL.

The rearrangement uses TRBV6-6 and TRBJ2-7, with unresolved D. The length of the CDR3 is 15 residues. Germline-derived CDR1 and CDR2 are MNHNY and SVGAGI (reference sequence). V lost 6 bases and J 2 bases, leaving 17 bases between the germline ends. The CDR3 protein is CASSDTQLGTYEQYF. The CDR3 region has the DNA TGTGCCAGCAGCGATACACAATTAGGCACCTACGAGCAGTACTTC.

The CDR3 coding sequence is TGTGCCAGCAGTCCGTACGAGGGTACCGTAGATACGCAGTATTTT. It codes for CASSPYEGTVDTQYF. The chain couples TRBV27 to TRBJ2-3; weak D call: TRBD2 (5 bases). V was cut by 5 bases and J by 5 bases, with 17 bases left in between. CDR3 length equals 15 residues. The V gene's germline CDR1 is MNHEY and CDR2 SMNVEV (reference sequence).

The chain couples TRBV19 to TRBJ1-2; 7 nucleotides match TRBD1. The trim removed 6 bases at V and 5 bases at J, leaving 6 bases unmatched. The germline CDR1 and CDR2 sequences are LNHDA and SQIVND (reference sequence). The CDR3 has 13 residues. Here the CDR3 reads CASRRDRVYGYTF. CDR3 DNA sequence: TGTGCCAGTAGACGCGACAGGGTTTATGGCTACACCTTC.

The chain uses TRBV21-1 and TRBJ2-5. TRBV21-1 is deemed a pseudogene. The CDR3 totals 14 residues. Written as DNA, the CDR3 is TGTGCCAGCAGCAAAGCGCGAAGGGAAGAGACCCAGTACTTC. Amino acid sequence: CASSKARREETQYF.

This rearrangement joins TRBV6-1 to TRBJ1-2, with D unresolved. The CDR3 runs 15 residues. Per the germline V gene, CDR1 is MNHNS and CDR2 is SASEGT. V was pared by 1 base and J by 3 bases, with 12 bases between. The DNA for the CDR3 is TGTGCCAGCAGTGAAGGGGTGACTAATTACTATGGCTACACCTTC. This sequence encodes CASSEGVTNYYGYTF.

This clone was found once. The chain carries TRBV7-6 and TRBJ2-1, with 11 nucleotides matching TRBD2. Per the germline V gene, CDR1 is SGHVS and CDR2 is FNYEAQ. The junction had 11 bases not matched to a gene; V was cut back by 5 bases and J by 8 bases. CDR3 size: 16 residues. DNA for the CDR3: TGTGCCAGCAGCGCGCGAACTAGCGGGAGTAGTTATGAGCAGTTCTTC. It codes for CASSARTSGSSYEQFF.

The chain has TRBV5-6 and TRBJ2-7; 7 nucleotides align to TRBD1. The CDR3 contains 14 residues. Germline V gene data show CDR1 as SGHDT and CDR2 as YYEEEE. J lost 6 bases, V lost 4 bases, and 10 bases had no gene match. DNA for the CDR3: TGTGCCAGCAGCCCCGGGACAGTTCGCCGCGAGCAGTACTTC. It yields the protein CASSPGTVRREQYF.

Points on this clone: Other DNA sequences in this sample translate to the same CDR3. V usage is TRBV18 and J usage is TRBJ2-1, with TRBD2 as a possible D gene (5 bases). Germline lookup yields CDR1 KGHSH and CDR2 LQKENI. V was shortened by 2 bases and J by 4 bases, with 9 bases between the two germline ends. The CDR3 has 14 amino acids. The DNA for the CDR3 is TGTGCCAGCTCACCAGAGCGGTCTTACAATGAGCAGTTCTTC. It codes for CASSPERSYNEQFF.

Turning to this clone: A read error is the likely source, as a far larger clone sits one nucleotide away. The same CDR3 can be traced to other DNA sequences in this sample. The chain has TRBV5-1 and TRBJ1-1, with 11 bases identical to TRBD1. Germline V gene sequence: CDR1 SGHRS, CDR2 YFSETQ. The CDR3 is 18 amino acids. The CDR3 DNA sequence: TGCGCCAGCAGCGTGGACAGGGGGCTAGTGGGTAGGAACACTGAAGCCTTCTTT. Protein product: CASSVDRGLVGRNTEAFF.

V usage is TRBV5-4 and J usage is TRBJ2-5; D is unclear. V was pared by 0 bases and J by 0 bases, with 12 bases between. Germline V CDR1 and CDR2: SGHNT, YYREEE (reference sequence). This CDR3 is built from 16 residues. The CDR3 is CASSLEAGTHQETQYF. The CDR3 DNA follows: TGTGCCAGCAGCTTGGAAGCTGGTACGCACCAAGAGACCCAGTACTTC.

The CDR3 sequence is CASSLASGRGYNEQFF. The CDR3 nucleotides are TGTGCCAGCAGCTTAGCTAGCGGGAGAGGGTACAATGAGCAGTTCTTC. The chain uses TRBV7-6 and TRBJ2-1; 9 bases agree with TRBD2. V dropped 0 bases and J dropped 4; count of bases not matched to a gene: 4. This CDR3 has 16 amino acids. Germline lookup yields CDR1 SGHVS and CDR2 FNYEAQ.

This chain links TRBV27 with TRBJ2-1; 7 bases line up with TRBD2. The CDR3 totals 15 residues. Trimming took 2 bases from V and 12 from J; bases not matched to a gene: 13. The V gene's germline CDR1 is MNHEY and CDR2 SMNVEV (reference sequence). CDR3 protein: CASSLLAKGGSGQFF. The CDR3 DNA reads TGTGCCAGCAGTTTACTAGCGAAGGGAGGGTCCGGGCAGTTCTTC.

This clone is a singleton in its sample. This chain uses TRBV21-1 with TRBJ2-7; the listed D gene, TRBD1, was not tested against the DNA. TRBV21-1 counts as a pseudogene. CDR3 length equals 16 residues. For the CDR3, the DNA is TGTGCCAGCAGCAAAGTCAGATCGGGACATATCTACGAGCAGTACTTC. This sequence encodes CASSKVRSGHIYEQYF.

The chain couples TRBV28 to TRBJ2-7; tentative D call: TRBD1 (5 bases). The length of the CDR3 is 13 residues. CDR1 MDHEN and CDR2 SYDVKM come from the germline V gene. V shed 3 bases and J shed 3 bases, with 9 bases lying between them. The CDR3 is CASSLAGIYEQYF. DNA for the CDR3: TGTGCCAGCAGTTTGGCAGGGATCTACGAGCAGTACTTC.

This sequence joins TRBV7-9 and TRBJ2-1; 10 positions match TRBD2. CDR3 length: 19 residues. The V gene end was trimmed by 2 bases and the J gene end by 0 bases; junction bases not matched to a gene: 10. Germline V gene sequence: CDR1 SEHNR, CDR2 FQNEAQ (reference sequence). As DNA, the CDR3 is TGTGCCAGCAGCTTAAGGGGGCTAGCGGGAGCGAACTCCTACAATGAGCAGTTCTTC. It is translated as CASSLRGLAGANSYNEQFF.